This T cell receptor (beta chain) emerged from a study of control samples from healthy donors and cancer patients. This clone has a handful of counts. The CDR3 runs to 13 residues. From germline, CDR1 is SGHTA and CDR2 FQGTGA. Trimming cost V 3 bases and J 7 bases, with 10 bases left between them. Sequenced by immunoSEQ multiplex PCR; TCRdb stores in-frame clones only, minus some. This table has over 50,000 clones, about 80% appearing once. V usage is TRBV7-3 and J usage is TRBJ2-1; D is ambiguous. Input material: blood. This TCR was recovered from a man aged 65 to 85 in good health. CDR3 bases: TGTGCCAGCAGCTTCCAGCCCGGTAATGAGCAGTTCTTC. Its protein product is CASSFQPGNEQFF.